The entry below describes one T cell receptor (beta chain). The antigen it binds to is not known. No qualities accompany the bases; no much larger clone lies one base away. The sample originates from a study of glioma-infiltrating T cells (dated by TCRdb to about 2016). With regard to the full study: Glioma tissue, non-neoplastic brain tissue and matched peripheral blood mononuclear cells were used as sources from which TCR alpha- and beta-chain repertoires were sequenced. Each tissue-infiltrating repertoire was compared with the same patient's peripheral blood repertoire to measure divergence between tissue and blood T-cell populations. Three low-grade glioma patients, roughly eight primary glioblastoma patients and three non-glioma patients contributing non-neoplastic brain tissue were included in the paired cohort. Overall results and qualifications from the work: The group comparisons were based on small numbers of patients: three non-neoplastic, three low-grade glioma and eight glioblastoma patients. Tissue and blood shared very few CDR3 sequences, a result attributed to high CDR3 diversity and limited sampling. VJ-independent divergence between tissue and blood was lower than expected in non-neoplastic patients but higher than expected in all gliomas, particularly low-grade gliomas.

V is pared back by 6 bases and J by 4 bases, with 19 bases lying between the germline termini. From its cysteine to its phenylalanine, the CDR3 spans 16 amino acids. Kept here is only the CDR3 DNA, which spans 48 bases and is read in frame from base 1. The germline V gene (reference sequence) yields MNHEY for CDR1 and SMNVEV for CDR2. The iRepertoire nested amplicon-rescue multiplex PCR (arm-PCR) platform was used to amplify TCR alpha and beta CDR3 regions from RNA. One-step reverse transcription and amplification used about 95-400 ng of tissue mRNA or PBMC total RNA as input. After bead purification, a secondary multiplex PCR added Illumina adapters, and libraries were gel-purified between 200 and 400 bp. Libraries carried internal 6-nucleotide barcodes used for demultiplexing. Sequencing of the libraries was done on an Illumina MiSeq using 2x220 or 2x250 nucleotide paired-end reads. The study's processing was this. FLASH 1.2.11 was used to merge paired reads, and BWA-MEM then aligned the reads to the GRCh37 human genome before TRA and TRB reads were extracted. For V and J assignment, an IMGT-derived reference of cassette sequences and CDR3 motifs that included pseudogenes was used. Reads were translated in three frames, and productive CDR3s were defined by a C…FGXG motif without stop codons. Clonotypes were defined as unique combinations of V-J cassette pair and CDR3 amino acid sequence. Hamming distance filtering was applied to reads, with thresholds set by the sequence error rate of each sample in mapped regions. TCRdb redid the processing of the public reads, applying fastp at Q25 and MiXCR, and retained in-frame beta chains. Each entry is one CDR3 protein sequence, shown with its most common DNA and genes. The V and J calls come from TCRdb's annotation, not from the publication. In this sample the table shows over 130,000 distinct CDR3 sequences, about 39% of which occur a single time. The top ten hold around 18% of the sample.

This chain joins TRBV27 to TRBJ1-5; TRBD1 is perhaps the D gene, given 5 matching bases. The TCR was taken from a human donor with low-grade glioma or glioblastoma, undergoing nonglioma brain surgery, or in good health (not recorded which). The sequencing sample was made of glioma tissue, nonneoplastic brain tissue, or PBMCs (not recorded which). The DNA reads TGTGCCAGCAGCCCGGGAGGGGCTATGAGGAATCAGCCCCAGCATTTT. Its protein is CASSPGGAMRNQPQHF.